A single sample is the source of the 24 T cell receptor beta chains below, sequenced in a study of blood T cell repertoires in COVID-19. Assay: immunoSEQ multiplex PCR; the TCRdb copy retains only in-frame clones and omits some. The table records some 64,000 clones, around 80% of them present only once. What was sequenced was peripheral blood. These receptors were obtained from a woman aged 80 or over with active or convalescent COVID-19.

This clone was picked up a small number of times. The chain uses TRBV27 and TRBJ1-1, with TRBD1 as a possible D gene (6 bases). Germline lookup yields CDR1 MNHEY and CDR2 SMNVEV (reference sequence). This CDR3 spans 16 amino acids. V was pared by 6 bases and J by 8 bases, with 25 bases between. CDR3 amino acids: CASSMRMGTYIAEAFF. The CDR3 DNA follows: TGTGCCAGCAGCATGAGGATGGGGACATACATCGCGGAAGCTTTCTTT.

The chain recombines TRBV6-5 with TRBJ2-2; TRBD2 might be the D (6 bases). This CDR3 has 13 amino acids. Germline lookup yields CDR1 MNHEY and CDR2 SVGAGI. The V and J ends lost 7 bases and 6 bases respectively, with 12 bases between them. CDR3 sequence (DNA): TGTGCCAGCATGGCTAGCGTGGCCGGGGAGCTGTTTTTT. Translation gives CASMASVAGELFF.

The V call is TRBV2, the J call TRBJ1-3, with D possibly TRBD1 on 6 matching bases. V lost 4 bases and J 4 bases, leaving 17 bases between the germline ends. This CDR3 comprises 16 residues. The germline gives CDR1 SNHLY, CDR2 FYNNEI. CDR3 amino acids: CASSAGVPPGGNTIYF. The CDR3 nucleotides read TGTGCCAGCAGTGCAGGGGTCCCTCCTGGGGGAAACACCATATATTTT.

The J gene is TRBJ2-7, the V gene TRBV19, with TRBD1 as a possible D gene (6 bases). This CDR3 spans 15 amino acids. V was shortened by 4 bases and J by 1 base, with 14 bases between the two germline ends. Germline V CDR1 and CDR2: LNHDA, SQIVND (reference sequence). Here the CDR3 reads CASSSRGHASYEQYF. CDR3 DNA sequence: TGTGCCAGTAGTAGCAGGGGTCATGCATCCTACGAGCAGTACTTC.

In this sample, this clone turned up a few times. The CDR3 sequence is CASSQVSYGYTF. CDR3 in DNA: TGTGCCAGCAGCCAAGTCAGCTATGGCTACACCTTC. V usage is TRBV3-1 (or the pseudogene TRBV3-2) and J usage is TRBJ1-2; D uncertain. The CDR3 contains 12 residues. The V gene lost 1 base and the J gene lost 4 bases, with 4 bases spanning the gap. The germline CDR1 and CDR2 sequences are LGHDT and YNNKEL (reference sequence).

The V gene is TRBV6-6, the J gene TRBJ1-1; D is possibly TRBD1 (5 bases). Germline V gene data show CDR1 as MNHNY and CDR2 as SVGAGI (reference sequence). V was pared by 7 bases and J by 4 bases, with 10 bases between. This CDR3 contains 12 residues. CDR3 in amino acids: CASTRDSTEAFF. The CDR3 DNA sequence: TGTGCCAGCACCAGGGATTCCACTGAAGCTTTCTTT.

The chain links TRBV27 to TRBJ1-1; TRBD1 aligns across 10 bases. The ends lost 3 bases at V and 10 bases at J; junction bases unmatched: 2. The CDR3 loop spans 12 amino acids. Per germline, CDR1 MNHEY and CDR2 SMNVEV (reference sequence). The CDR3 sequence is CASSFRDRGAFF. DNA for the CDR3: TGTGCCAGCAGTTTCCGGGACAGGGGAGCTTTCTTT.

V gene TRBV2 combines with J gene TRBJ1-5, with 7 bases that match TRBD1. This CDR3 is 13 amino acids long. Germline lookup yields CDR1 SNHLY and CDR2 FYNNEI. Trimming removed 5 bases from V and 5 bases from J; junction bases left unmatched: 3. The CDR3 DNA is TGTGCCAGCAGTACAGGGGTCGATCAGCCCCAGCATTTT. Amino acids: CASSTGVDQPQHF.

This chain uses TRBV5-1 with TRBJ2-7; TRBD2 aligns across 13 bases. Trimming took 4 bases from V and 4 from J; bases not matched to a gene: 5. The germline gives CDR1 SGHRS, CDR2 YFSETQ. CDR3 length: 15 residues. The DNA of the CDR3 is TGCGCCAGCAGCCCGACTAGCGGGGGGCCGTACGAGCAGTACTTC. This gives the protein CASSPTSGGPYEQYF.

This chain joins TRBV5-6 and TRBJ1-2; 7 positions agree with TRBD1. This CDR3 region has 17 residues. Germline V gene lookup returns CDR1 SGHDT and CDR2 YYEEEE. After removal of 4 bases from V and 0 bases from J, the junction contained 12 bases not matched to a gene. The CDR3 DNA reads as TGTGCCAGCAGCGATCTGGGCAGGGGGTTTTCTAACTATGGCTACACCTTC. Translation gives CASSDLGRGFSNYGYTF.

This clone was detected only once. This chain connects TRBV6-5 to TRBJ2-7; 9 nucleotides match TRBD2. CDR1 is MNHEY, CDR2 SVGAGI, per germline. This CDR3 has 11 residues. The ends lost 10 bases at V and 6 bases at J; junction bases unmatched: 4. CDR3 sequence (DNA): TGTGCCACCGCGGGGGGGTTCGAGCAGTACTTC. Translated, it gives CATAGGFEQYF.

The chain links TRBV5-1 to TRBJ1-2; TRBD1 might be the D (6 bases). V was clipped by 0 bases and J by 4 bases, with 13 bases between them. The CDR3 length is 15 residues. The germline V gene encodes CDR1 SGHRS and CDR2 YFSETQ. CDR3 in amino acids: CASSLGDNLFYGYTF. The CDR3 bases are TGCGCCAGCAGCTTGGGGGACAACCTCTTCTATGGCTACACCTTC.

V and J are TRBV5-1 and TRBJ1-1; 10 bases line up with TRBD1. The CDR3 is made up of 15 amino acids. CDR1 is SGHRS and CDR2 is YFSETQ in the germline V gene. V dropped 3 bases and J dropped 5; count of bases not matched to a gene: 7. Here the CDR3 reads CASSWDGTGETEAFF. The DNA of the CDR3 is TGCGCCAGCAGCTGGGATGGGACAGGGGAAACTGAAGCTTTCTTT.

The chain carries TRBV6-2 or TRBV6-3 and TRBJ2-2, with TRBD2 matching over 11 bases. CDR3 length equals 21 residues. CDR1 and CDR2 from the germline V gene are MNHEY and SVGEGT. V was clipped by 2 bases and J by 0 bases; unmatched bases: 14. The CDR3 DNA is TGTGCCAGCAGTTACCCCCTAGCGGGGGGTCATATGTTCGCGAACACCGGGGAGCTGTTTTTT. This translates into CASSYPLAGGHMFANTGELFF.

The genes are TRBV9 and TRBJ1-6; 7 nucleotides agree with TRBD1. The CDR3 length is 16 residues. Germline V gene sequence: CDR1 SGDLS, CDR2 YYNGEE. The V and J ends lost 5 bases and 6 bases, in that order; junction bases with no gene match: 11. The CDR3 DNA sequence: TGTGCCAGCAGTCCTAGTCCTGGGACAGTTAATTCACCCCTCCACTTT. This gives the protein CASSPSPGTVNSPLHF.

The chain's CDR3 is CASSPPGTVRNTIYF. The CDR3 DNA follows: TGTGCCAGCAGCCCACCCGGAACAGTTAGAAACACCATATATTTT. This chain joins TRBV7-2 and TRBJ1-3; no reliable D call. The CDR3 contains 15 residues. V was clipped by 5 bases and J by 5 bases, with 16 bases between them. CDR1 and CDR2 from the germline V gene are SGHTA and FQGNSA.

V gene TRBV5-1 combines with J gene TRBJ2-7, with 13 bases matching TRBD2. This CDR3 region has 15 residues. The ends lost 4 bases at V and 3 bases at J; junction bases unmatched: 4. From germline, CDR1 is SGHRS and CDR2 YFSETQ. The CDR3 region is CASSPGTSGNYEQYF. DNA for the CDR3: TGCGCCAGCAGCCCGGGGACTAGCGGGAACTACGAGCAGTACTTC.

Written as DNA, the CDR3 is TGTGCCAGCAGCCCAAGTCGCGCGGGGGGCTTTGAAGCGCAGTATTTT. Its protein is CASSPSRAGGFEAQYF. J is TRBJ2-3 and V is TRBV7-8; 8 bases are a match to TRBD2. J was trimmed by 10 bases and V by 5 bases; bases with no gene match: 17. Germline CDR1 and CDR2: SGHVS and FQNEAQ. CDR3 length: 16 residues.

The chain is built from TRBV6-5 and TRBJ1-5; TRBD1 matches 9 bases. The CDR3 is made up of 14 amino acids. Trimming took 4 bases from V and 6 from J; bases not matched to a gene: 4. Germline-derived CDR1 and CDR2 are MNHEY and SVGAGI. The CDR3 DNA sequence: TGTGCCAGCAGTTGGGGACAGGGAAGTCAGCCCCAGCATTTT. The encoded protein is CASSWGQGSQPQHF.

This clone was detected only once. The chain joins TRBV10-3 to TRBJ2-7, with 7 positions matching TRBD1. The junction had 11 bases not matched to a gene; V was cut back by 4 bases and J by 2 bases. Germline V gene lookup returns CDR1 ENHRY and CDR2 SYGVKD. The CDR3 runs 16 residues. For the CDR3, the DNA is TGTGCCATCAGTGTCTCGACAGGGACAAACACCTACGAGCAGTACTTC. It translates to CAISVSTGTNTYEQYF.

V and J are TRBV6-5 and TRBJ1-2; no clear D. CDR3 length equals 12 residues. The ends were cut back, 2 bases at V and 7 bases at J, with 8 bases in the middle. Looked up from germline, CDR1 is MNHEY and CDR2 is SVGAGI. CDR3 DNA: TGTGCCAGCAGTTACGCGAATGGTGGCTACACCTTC. It translates to CASSYANGGYTF.

As DNA, the CDR3 is TGTGCCAGTAGTATCGGGGGGTTTTACTATGGCTACACCTTC. Translation: CASSIGGFYYGYTF. This chain links TRBV19 with TRBJ1-2; perhaps TRBD1 as D (5 bases). Germline-derived CDR1 and CDR2 are LNHDA and SQIVND (reference sequence). Trimming stripped 3 bases from V and 3 bases from J, with 11 bases between. The CDR3 totals 14 residues.

The V and J genes are TRBV6-5 and TRBJ1-2; TRBD1 is a possible D gene (6 bases). Germline lookup yields CDR1 MNHEY and CDR2 SVGAGI. This CDR3 contains 14 residues. The ends were cut back, 6 bases at V and 4 bases at J, with 15 bases in the middle. Written as DNA, the CDR3 is TGTGCCAGCAGCCCAGGGGTAGGTGGCTATGGCTACACCTTC. Translation gives CASSPGVGGYGYTF.

V is TRBV18 and J is TRBJ1-3; 12 nucleotides align to TRBD1. V lost 2 bases to trimming and J lost 0 bases; unmatched junction nucleotides: 2. The CDR3 has 17 residues. CDR1 and CDR2 from the germline V gene are KGHSH and LQKENI. The CDR3 sequence is CASSPGTGGYSGNTIYF. The CDR3 DNA reads as TGTGCCAGCTCACCAGGGACAGGGGGCTACTCTGGAAACACCATATATTTT.